This entry concerns a single T cell receptor (beta chain). This entry is derived from a study of T cells in Graves' hyperthyroidism and ophthalmopathy. Background on the study: The authors collected peripheral blood at initial diagnosis, before any treatment.

The CDR3 totals 15 residues. Per the germline V gene, CDR1 is SGHVS and CDR2 is FQNEAQ. The V and J ends lost 1 base and 9 bases, in that order; junction bases with no gene match: 5. Researchers amplified the TCR beta CDR3 regions from RNA transcripts. When the TCR CDR3 underwent first-round RT-PCR, the HTBI primer set was used. Each CDR3 protein is one row after TCRdb ran MiXCR on the multiplex PCR reads. The table lists hundreds of thousands of distinct CDR3 sequences, 35% to 40% of them singletons. The specimen sequenced was blood. The source is a man between 18 and 35 years old with Graves' hyperthyroidism. The J gene is TRBJ1-5, the V gene TRBV7-8; 11 bases line up with TRBD1. DNA for the CDR3: TGTGCCAGCAGCTTAGGGACAGGGGGCTTTGTGCCCCAGCATTTT. Translation: CASSLGTGGFVPQHF.